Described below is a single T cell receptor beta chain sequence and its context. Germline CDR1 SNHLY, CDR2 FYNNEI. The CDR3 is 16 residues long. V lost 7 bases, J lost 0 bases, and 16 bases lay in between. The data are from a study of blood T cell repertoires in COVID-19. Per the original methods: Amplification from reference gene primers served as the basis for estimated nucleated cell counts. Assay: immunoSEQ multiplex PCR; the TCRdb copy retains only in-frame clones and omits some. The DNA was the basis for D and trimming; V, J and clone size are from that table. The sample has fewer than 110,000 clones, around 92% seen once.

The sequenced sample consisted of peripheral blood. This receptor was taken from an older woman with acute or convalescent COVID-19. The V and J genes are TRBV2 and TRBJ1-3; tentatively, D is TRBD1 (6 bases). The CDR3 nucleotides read TGTGCCAGCACCCTCCAGGGGCCGATCTCTGGAAACACCATATATTTT. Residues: CASTLQGPISGNTIYF. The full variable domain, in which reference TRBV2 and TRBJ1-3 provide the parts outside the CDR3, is EPEVTQTPSHQVTQMGQEVILRCVPISNHLYFYWYRQILGQKVEFLVSFYNNEISEKSEIFDDQFSVERPDGSNFTLKIRSTKLEDSAMYFCASTLQGPISGNTIYFGEGSWLTVV.